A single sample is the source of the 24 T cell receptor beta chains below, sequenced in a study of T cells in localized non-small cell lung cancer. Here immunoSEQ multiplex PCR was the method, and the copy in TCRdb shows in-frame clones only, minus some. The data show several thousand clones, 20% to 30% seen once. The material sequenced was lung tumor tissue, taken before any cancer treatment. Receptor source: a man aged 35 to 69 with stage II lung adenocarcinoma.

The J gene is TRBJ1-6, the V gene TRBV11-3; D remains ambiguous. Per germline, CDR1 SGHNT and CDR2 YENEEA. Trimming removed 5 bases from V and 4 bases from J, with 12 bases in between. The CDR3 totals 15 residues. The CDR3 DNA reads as TGTGCCAGCAGCCCAGGACGGCCTTATAATTCACCCCTCCACTTT. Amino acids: CASSPGRPYNSPLHF.

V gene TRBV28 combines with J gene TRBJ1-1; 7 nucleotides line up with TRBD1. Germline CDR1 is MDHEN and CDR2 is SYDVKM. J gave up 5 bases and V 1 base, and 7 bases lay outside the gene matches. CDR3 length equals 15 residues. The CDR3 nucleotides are TGTGCCAGCAGTTTATTAAAAACAGGGGCGACTGAAGCTTTCTTT. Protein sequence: CASSLLKTGATEAFF.

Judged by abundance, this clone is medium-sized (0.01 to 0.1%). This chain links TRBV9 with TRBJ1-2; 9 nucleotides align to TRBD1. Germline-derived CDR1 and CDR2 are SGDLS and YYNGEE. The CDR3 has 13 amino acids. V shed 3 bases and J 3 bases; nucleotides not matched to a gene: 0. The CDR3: CASSGTGDYGYTF. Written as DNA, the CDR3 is TGTGCCAGCAGCGGGACAGGGGACTATGGCTACACCTTC.

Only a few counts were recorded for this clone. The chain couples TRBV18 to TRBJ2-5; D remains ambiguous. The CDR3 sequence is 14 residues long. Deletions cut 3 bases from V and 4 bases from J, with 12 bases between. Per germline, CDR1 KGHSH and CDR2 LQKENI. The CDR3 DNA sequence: TGTGCCAGCTCACCGCAAACTCAAGGAGAGACCCAGTACTTC. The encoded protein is CASSPQTQGETQYF.

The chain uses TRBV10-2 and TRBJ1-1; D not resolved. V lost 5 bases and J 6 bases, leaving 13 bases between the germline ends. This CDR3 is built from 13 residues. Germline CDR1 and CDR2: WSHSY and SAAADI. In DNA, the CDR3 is TGCGCCAGCAGTCCTCCTGGGGTGGCTGAAGCTTTCTTT. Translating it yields CASSPPGVAEAFF.

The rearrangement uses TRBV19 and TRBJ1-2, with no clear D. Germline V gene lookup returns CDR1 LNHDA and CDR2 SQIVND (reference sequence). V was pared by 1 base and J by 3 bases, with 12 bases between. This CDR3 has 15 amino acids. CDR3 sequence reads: CASSIAGGPYYGYTF. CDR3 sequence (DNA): TGTGCCAGTAGTATAGCAGGCGGACCTTACTATGGCTACACCTTC. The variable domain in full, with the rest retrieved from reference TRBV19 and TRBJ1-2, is DGGITQSPKYLFRKEGQNVTLSCEQNLNHDAMYWYRQDPGQGLRLIYYSQIVNDFQKGDIAEGYSVSREKKESFPLTVTSAQKNPTAFYLCASSIAGGPYYGYTFGSGTRLTVV.

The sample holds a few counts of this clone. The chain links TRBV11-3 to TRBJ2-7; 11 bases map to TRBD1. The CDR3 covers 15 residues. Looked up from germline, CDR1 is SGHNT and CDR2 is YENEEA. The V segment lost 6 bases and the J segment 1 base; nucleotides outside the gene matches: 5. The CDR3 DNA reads TGTGCCAGCAGTTCACGGGACAGGGGGTCCTACGAGCAGTACTTC. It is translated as CASSSRDRGSYEQYF.

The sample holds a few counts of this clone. CDR3 residues: CASWDTRGTGELFF. The CDR3 region has the DNA TGCGCCAGCTGGGACACCCGAGGGACCGGGGAGCTGTTTTTT. The chain employs TRBV5-1 and TRBJ2-2; D is possibly TRBD1 (6 bases). The CDR3 sequence is 14 residues long. With 7 bases removed from V and 5 bases from J, the gap between germline ends came to 15 bases. Germline values: CDR1 SGHRS, CDR2 YFSETQ.

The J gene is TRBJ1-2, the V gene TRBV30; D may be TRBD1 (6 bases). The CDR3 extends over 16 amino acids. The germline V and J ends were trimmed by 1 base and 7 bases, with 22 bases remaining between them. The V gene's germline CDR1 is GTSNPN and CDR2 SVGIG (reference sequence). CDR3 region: CAWSERGSGGHRGYTF. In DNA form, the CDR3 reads TGTGCCTGGAGTGAGAGGGGGAGCGGGGGGCATCGTGGCTACACCTTC. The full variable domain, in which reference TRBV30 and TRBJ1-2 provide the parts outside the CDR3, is SQTIHQWPATLVQPVGSPLSLECTVEGTSNPNLYWYRQAAGRGLQLLFYSVGIGQISSEVPQNLSASRPQDRQFILSSKKLLLSDSGFYLCAWSERGSGGHRGYTFGSGTRLTVV.

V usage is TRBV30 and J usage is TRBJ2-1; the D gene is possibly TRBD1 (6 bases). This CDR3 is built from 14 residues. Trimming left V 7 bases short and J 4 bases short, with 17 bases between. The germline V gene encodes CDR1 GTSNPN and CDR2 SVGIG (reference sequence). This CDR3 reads CAFNPTGRYNEQFF. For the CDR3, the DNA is TGTGCCTTCAACCCGACAGGCCGGTACAATGAGCAGTTCTTC.

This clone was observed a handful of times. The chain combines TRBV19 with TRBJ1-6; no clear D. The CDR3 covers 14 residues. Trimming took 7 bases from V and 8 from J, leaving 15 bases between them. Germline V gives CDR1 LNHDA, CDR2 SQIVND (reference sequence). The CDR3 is CASKNPNAYSPLHF. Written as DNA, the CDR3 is TGTGCCAGTAAGAACCCGAACGCGTATTCACCCCTCCACTTT.

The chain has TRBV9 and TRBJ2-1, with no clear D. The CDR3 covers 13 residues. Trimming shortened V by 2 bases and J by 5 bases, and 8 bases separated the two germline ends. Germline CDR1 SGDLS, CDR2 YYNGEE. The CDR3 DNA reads TGTGCCAGCAGCGTTGGAGCCAACAATGAGCAGTTCTTC. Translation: CASSVGANNEQFF.

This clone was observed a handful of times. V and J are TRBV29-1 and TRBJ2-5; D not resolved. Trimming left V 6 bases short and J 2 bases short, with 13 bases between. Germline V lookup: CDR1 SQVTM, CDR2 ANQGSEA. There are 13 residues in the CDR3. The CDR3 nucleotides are TGCAGCGTCCTTGGGGTGGCACAAGAGACCCAGTACTTC. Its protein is CSVLGVAQETQYF.

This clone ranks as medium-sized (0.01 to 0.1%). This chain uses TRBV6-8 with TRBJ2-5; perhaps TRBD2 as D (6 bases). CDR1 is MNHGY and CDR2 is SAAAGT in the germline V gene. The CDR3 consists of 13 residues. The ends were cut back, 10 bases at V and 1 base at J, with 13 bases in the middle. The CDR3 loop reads CANQAGTQETQYF. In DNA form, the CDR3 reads TGTGCCAACCAGGCGGGAACCCAAGAGACCCAGTACTTC.

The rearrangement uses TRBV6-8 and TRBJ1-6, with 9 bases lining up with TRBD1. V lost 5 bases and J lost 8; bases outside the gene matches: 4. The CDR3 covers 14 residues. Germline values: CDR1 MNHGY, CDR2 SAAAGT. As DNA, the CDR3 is TGTGCCAGCAGTCGGGACAGGGTGTATTCACCCCTCCACTTT. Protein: CASSRDRVYSPLHF.

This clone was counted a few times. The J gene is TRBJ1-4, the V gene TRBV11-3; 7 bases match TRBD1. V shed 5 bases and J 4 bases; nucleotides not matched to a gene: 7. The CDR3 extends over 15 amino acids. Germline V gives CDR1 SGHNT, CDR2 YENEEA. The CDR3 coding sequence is TGTGCCAGCAGCGAGTCGACAGGGTATAATGAAAAACTGTTTTTT. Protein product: CASSESTGYNEKLFF.

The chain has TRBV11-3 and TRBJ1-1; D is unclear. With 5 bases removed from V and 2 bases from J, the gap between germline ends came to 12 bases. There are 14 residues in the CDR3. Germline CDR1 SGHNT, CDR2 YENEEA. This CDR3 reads CASSITGYNTEAFF. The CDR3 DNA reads TGTGCCAGCAGCATAACGGGCTACAACACTGAAGCTTTCTTT.

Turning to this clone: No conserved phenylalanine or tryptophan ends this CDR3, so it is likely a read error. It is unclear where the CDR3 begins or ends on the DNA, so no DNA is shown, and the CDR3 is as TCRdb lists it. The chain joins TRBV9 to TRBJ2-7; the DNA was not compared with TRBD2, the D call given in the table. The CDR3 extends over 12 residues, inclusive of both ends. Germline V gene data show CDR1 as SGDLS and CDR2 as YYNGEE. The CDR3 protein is CASSSGLAGPVI.

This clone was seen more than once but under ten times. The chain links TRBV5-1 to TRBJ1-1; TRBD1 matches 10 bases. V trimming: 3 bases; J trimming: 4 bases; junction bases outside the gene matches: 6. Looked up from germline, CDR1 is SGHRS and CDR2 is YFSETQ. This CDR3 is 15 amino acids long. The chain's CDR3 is CASSWDRGGGTEAFF. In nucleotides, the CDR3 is TGCGCCAGCAGCTGGGACAGGGGAGGGGGCACTGAAGCTTTCTTT.

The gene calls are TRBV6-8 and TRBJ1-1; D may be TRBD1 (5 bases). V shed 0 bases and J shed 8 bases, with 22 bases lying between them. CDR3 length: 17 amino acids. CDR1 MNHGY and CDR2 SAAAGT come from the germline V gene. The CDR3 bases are TGTGCCAGCAGTTACTCGCCGGGGCTTGAACTTGGCGGCGAAGCTTTCTTT. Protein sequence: CASSYSPGLELGGEAFF.

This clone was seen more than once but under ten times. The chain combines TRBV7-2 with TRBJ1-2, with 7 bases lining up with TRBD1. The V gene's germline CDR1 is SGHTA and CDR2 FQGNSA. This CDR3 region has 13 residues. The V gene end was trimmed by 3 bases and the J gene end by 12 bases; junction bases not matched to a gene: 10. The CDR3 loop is CASSFTGTALNTF. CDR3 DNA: TGTGCCAGCAGCTTCACCGGGACAGCACTAAACACCTTC. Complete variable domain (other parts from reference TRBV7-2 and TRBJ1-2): GAGVSQSPSNKVTEKGKDVELRCDPISGHTALYWYRQSLGQGLEFLIYFQGNSAPDKSGLPSDRFSAERTGGSVSTLTIQRTQQEDSAVYLCASSFTGTALNTFGSGTRLTVV.

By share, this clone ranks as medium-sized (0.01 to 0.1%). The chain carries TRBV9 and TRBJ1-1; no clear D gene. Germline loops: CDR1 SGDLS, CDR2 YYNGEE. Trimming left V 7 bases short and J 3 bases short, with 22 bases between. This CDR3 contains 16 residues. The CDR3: CASQGRVTRLHTEAFF. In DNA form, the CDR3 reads TGTGCCAGCCAAGGTCGGGTCACCCGTTTGCACACTGAAGCTTTCTTT. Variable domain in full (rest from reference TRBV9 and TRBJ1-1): DSGVTQTPKHLITATGQRVTLRCSPRSGDLSVYWYQQSLDQGLQFLIQYYNGEERAKGNILERFSAQQFPDLHSELNLSSLELGDSALYFCASQGRVTRLHTEAFFGQGTRLTVV.

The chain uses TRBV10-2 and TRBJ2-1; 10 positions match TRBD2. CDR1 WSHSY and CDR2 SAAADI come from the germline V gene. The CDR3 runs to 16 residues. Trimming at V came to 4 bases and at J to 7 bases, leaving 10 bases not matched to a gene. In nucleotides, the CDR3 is TGCGCCAGCAGTGGACGAGCGGGGGGGCCTACAAATGAGCAGTTCTTC. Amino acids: CASSGRAGGPTNEQFF.

The CDR3 nucleotides are TGTGCCAGTAGTCCAGGGGTCTACTCTGGAAACACCATATATTTT. This encodes CASSPGVYSGNTIYF. This chain uses TRBV19 with TRBJ1-3; perhaps TRBD1 as D (6 bases). V was shortened by 5 bases and J by 0 bases, with 11 bases between the two germline ends. This CDR3 contains 15 residues. CDR1 and CDR2 (germline): LNHDA, SQIVND (reference sequence).